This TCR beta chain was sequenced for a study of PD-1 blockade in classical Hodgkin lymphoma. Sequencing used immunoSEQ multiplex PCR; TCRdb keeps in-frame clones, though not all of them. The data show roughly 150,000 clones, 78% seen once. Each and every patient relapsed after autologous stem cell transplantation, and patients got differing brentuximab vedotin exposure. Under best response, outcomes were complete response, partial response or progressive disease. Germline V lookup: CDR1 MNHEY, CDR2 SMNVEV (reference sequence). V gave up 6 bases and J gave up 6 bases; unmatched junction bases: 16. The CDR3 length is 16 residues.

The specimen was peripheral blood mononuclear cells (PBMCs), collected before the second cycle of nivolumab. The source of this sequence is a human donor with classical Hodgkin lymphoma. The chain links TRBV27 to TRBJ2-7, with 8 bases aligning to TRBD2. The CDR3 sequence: CASSRTGTRRFLEQYF. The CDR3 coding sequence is TGTGCCAGCAGCCGTACAGGGACTAGGAGGTTTCTCGAGCAGTACTTC.